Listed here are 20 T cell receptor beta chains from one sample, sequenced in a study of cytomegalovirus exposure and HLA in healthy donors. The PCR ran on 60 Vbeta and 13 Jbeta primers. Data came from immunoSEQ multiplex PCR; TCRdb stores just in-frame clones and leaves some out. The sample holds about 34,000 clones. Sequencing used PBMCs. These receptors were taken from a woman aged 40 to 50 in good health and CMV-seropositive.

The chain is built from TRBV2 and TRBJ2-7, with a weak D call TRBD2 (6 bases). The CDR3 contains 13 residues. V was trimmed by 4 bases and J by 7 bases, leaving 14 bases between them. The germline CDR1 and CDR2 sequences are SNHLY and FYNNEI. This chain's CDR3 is CASSARLAGEQYF. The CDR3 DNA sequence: TGTGCCAGCAGTGCCCGACTCGCGGGGGAGCAGTACTTC.

The CDR3 DNA is TGTGCCAGCAGTAGAGACTACAGGGTCCACGAGCAGTACTTC. Translation: CASSRDYRVHEQYF. V and J are TRBV28 and TRBJ2-7; TRBD1 might be the D (6 bases). Germline V gives CDR1 MDHEN, CDR2 SYDVKM. The CDR3 is 14 amino acids. The V gene lost 5 bases and the J gene lost 5 bases, with 16 bases spanning the gap.

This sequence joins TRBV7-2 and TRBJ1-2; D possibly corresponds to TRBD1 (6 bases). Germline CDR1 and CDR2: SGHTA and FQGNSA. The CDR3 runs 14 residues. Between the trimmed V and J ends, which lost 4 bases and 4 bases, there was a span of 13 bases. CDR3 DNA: TGTGCCAGCAGCTCTTTCACAGGGATCTATGGCTACACCTTC. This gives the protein CASSSFTGIYGYTF.

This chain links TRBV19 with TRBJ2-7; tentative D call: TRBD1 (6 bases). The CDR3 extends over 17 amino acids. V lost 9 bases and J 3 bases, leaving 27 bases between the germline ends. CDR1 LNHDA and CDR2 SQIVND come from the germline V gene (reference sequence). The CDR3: CASAKGQGAALGYEQYF. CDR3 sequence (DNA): TGTGCCAGCGCGAAGGGACAAGGGGCCGCTTTGGGCTACGAGCAGTACTTC.

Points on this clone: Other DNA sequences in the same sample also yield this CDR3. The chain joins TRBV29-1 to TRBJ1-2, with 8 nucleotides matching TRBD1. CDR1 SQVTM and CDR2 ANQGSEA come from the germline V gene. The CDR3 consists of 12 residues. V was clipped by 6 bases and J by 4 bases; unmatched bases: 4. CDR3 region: CSVDRGGYGYTF. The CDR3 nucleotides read TGCAGCGTCGACAGGGGAGGCTATGGCTACACCTTC.

Written as DNA, the CDR3 is TGCGCCAGCATGAAACCGGGACAGTTTTATGGCTACACCTTC. This sequence encodes CASMKPGQFYGYTF. This chain uses TRBV5-1 with TRBJ1-2; 7 positions agree with TRBD1. CDR1 SGHRS and CDR2 YFSETQ come from the germline V gene. The J segment lost 5 bases and the V segment lost 6 bases, leaving 10 bases of the junction unmatched. The CDR3 is made up of 14 amino acids.

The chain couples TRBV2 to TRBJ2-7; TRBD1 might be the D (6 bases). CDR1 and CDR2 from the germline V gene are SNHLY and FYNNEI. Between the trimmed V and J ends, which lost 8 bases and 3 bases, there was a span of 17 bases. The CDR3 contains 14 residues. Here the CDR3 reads CASQEQGPGYEQYF. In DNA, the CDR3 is TGTGCCAGCCAAGAACAGGGTCCGGGCTACGAGCAGTACTTC.

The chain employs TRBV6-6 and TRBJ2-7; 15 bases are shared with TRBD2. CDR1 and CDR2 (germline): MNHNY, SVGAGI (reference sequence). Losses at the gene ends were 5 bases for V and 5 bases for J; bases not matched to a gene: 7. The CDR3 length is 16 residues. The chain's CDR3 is CASSHGLAGGYDEQYF. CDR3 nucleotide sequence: TGTGCCAGCAGTCATGGACTAGCGGGAGGGTACGACGAGCAGTACTTC.

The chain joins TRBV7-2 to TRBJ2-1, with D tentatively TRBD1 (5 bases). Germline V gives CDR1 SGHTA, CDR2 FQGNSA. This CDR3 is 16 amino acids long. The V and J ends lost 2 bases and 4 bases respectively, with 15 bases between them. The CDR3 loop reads CASSLTQGEIYNEQFF. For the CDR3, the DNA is TGTGCCAGCAGCTTAACCCAGGGCGAAATTTACAATGAGCAGTTCTTC.

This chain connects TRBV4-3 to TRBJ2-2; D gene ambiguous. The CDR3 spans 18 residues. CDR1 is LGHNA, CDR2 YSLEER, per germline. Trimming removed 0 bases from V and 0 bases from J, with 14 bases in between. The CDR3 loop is CASSQDLLGITNTGELFF. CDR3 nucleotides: TGCGCCAGCAGCCAAGATCTACTCGGTATCACGAACACCGGGGAGCTGTTTTTT.

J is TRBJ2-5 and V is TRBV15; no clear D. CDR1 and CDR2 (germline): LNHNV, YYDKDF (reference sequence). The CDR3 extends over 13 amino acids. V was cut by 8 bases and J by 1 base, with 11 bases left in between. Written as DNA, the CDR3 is TGTGCCACCGAAAGCGCCCCCCAAGAGACCCAGTACTTC. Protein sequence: CATESAPQETQYF.

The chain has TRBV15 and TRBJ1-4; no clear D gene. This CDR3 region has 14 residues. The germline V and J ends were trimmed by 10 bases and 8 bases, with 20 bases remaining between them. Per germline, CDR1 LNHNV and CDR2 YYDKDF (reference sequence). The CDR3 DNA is TGTGCCATCTCAAACGGTTTTGTGCGGGAAAAACTGTTTTTT. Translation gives CAISNGFVREKLFF.

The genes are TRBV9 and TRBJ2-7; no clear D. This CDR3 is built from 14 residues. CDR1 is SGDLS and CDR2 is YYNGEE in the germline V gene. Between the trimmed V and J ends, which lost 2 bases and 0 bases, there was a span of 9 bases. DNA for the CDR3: TGTGCCAGCAGCGTTGACTTCAGCTCCTACGAGCAGTACTTC. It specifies CASSVDFSSYEQYF.

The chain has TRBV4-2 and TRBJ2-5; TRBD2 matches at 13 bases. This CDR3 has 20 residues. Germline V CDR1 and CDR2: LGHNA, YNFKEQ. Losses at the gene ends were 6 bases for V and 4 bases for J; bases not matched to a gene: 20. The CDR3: CASSQTGLAGAFMGSETQYF. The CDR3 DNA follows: TGTGCCAGCAGTCAAACTGGACTAGCGGGGGCCTTCATGGGGTCAGAGACCCAGTACTTC.

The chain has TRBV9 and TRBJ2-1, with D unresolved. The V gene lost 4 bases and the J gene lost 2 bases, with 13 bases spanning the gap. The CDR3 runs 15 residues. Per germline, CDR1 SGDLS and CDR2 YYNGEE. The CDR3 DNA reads TGTGCCAGCAGCAACTCTCCTGCGACCTACAATGAGCAGTTCTTC. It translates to CASSNSPATYNEQFF. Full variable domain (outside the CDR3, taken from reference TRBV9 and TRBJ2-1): DSGVTQTPKHLITATGQRVTLRCSPRSGDLSVYWYQQSLDQGLQFLIQYYNGEERAKGNILERFSAQQFPDLHSELNLSSLELGDSALYFCASSNSPATYNEQFFGPGTRLTVL.

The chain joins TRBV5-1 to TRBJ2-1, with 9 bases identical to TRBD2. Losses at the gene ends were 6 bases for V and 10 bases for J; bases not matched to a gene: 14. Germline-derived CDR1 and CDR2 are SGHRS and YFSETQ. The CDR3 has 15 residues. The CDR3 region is CASKTNSGSGEEQFF. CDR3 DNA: TGCGCCAGCAAGACTAATAGCGGGAGCGGGGAAGAGCAGTTCTTC.

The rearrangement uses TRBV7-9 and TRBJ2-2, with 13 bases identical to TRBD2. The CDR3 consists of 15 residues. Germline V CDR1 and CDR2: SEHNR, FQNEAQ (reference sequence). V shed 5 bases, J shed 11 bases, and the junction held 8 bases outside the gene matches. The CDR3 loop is CASSPTSGRARELFF. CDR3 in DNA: TGTGCCAGCAGCCCAACTAGCGGGAGGGCGAGAGAGCTGTTTTTT.

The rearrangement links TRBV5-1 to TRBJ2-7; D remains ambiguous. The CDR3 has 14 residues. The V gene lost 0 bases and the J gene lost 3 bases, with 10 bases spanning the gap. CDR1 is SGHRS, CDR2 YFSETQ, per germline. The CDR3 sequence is CASSLDAGNYEQYF. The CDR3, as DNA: TGCGCCAGCAGCTTGGATGCAGGTAACTACGAGCAGTACTTC.

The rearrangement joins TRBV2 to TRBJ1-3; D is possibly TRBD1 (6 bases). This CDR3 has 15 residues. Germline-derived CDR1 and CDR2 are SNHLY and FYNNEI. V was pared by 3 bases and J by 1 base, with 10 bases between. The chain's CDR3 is CASSDARGSGNTIYF. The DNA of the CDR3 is TGTGCCAGCAGTGACGCCAGGGGATCTGGAAACACCATATATTTT.

CDR3 sequence reads: CASSLADRGPYNEQFF. In nucleotides, the CDR3 is TGTGCCAGCAGCTTAGCCGACAGGGGACCTTACAATGAGCAGTTCTTC. J is TRBJ2-1 and V is TRBV7-9; TRBD1 matches at 8 bases. The CDR3 runs to 16 residues. V shed 0 bases, J shed 4 bases, and the junction held 5 bases outside the gene matches. CDR1 SEHNR and CDR2 FQNEAQ come from the germline V gene (reference sequence). The full variable domain, with the rest looked up from reference TRBV7-9 and TRBJ2-1, is DTGVSQNPRHKITKRGQNVTFRCDPISEHNRLYWYRQTLGQGPEFLTYFQNEAQLEKSRLLSDRFSAERPKGSFSTLEIQRTEQGDSAMYLCASSLADRGPYNEQFFGPGTRLTVL.